Presented here are 20 T cell receptor beta chains from one specimen sequenced in a study of blood T cell repertoires in COVID-19. Repertoires were generated with immunoSEQ multiplex PCR, while TCRdb's copy carries only in-frame clones and drops some. This table holds more than 85,000 clones, 70% to 85% found once. The sequenced sample was peripheral blood. Source of these receptors: a human donor in a cohort sampled during active COVID-19.

The V call is TRBV21-1, the J call TRBJ2-6; the table assigns TRBD1, which was not confirmed against the DNA. TRBV21-1 is a documented pseudogene. The length of the CDR3 is 19 residues. The CDR3 is CASSKEETDSRSGANVLTF. In DNA form, the CDR3 reads TGTGCCAGCAGCAAAGAGGAAACAGATTCCCGCTCTGGGGCCAACGTCCTGACTTTC.

The chain's CDR3 is CASSQQAHEQYF. As DNA, the CDR3 is TGTGCCAGCAGCCAACAGGCCCACGAGCAGTACTTC. The chain uses TRBV7-9 and TRBJ2-7, with D possibly TRBD1 on 5 matching bases. Germline assignment: CDR1 SEHNR and CDR2 FQNEAQ (reference sequence). The CDR3 has 12 amino acids. The V gene lost 5 bases and the J gene lost 5 bases, with 10 bases spanning the gap. Supplemented by reference TRBV7-9 and TRBJ2-7, the full variable domain reads DTGVSQNPRHKITKRGQNVTFRCDPISEHNRLYWYRQTLGQGPEFLTYFQNEAQLEKSRLLSDRFSAERPKGSFSTLEIQRTEQGDSAMYLCASSQQAHEQYFGPGTRLTVT.

V is TRBV3-1 (or the pseudogene TRBV3-2) and J is TRBJ2-7; 8 nucleotides align to TRBD1. CDR3 length: 16 residues. CDR1 and CDR2 from the germline V gene are LGHDT and YNNKEL (reference sequence). V shed 3 bases and J 2 bases; nucleotides not matched to a gene: 9. The CDR3 DNA follows: TGTGCCAGCAGCCATTTACTCGACAGGGGAGCCTACGAGCAGTACTTC. Amino acids: CASSHLLDRGAYEQYF.

The V call is TRBV28, the J call TRBJ1-2; D not resolved. V lost 6 bases and J 2 bases, leaving 10 bases between the germline ends. Germline V gives CDR1 MDHEN, CDR2 SYDVKM. The CDR3 consists of 13 residues. In DNA form, the CDR3 reads TGTGCCAGCAGAGTTAACGAGAACTATGGCTACACCTTC. It specifies CASRVNENYGYTF.

The J gene is TRBJ2-1, the V gene TRBV7-2; the match to TRBD2 covers 9 bases. This CDR3 comprises 14 residues. V shed 5 bases and J 9 bases; nucleotides not matched to a gene: 8. CDR1 and CDR2 from the germline V gene are SGHTA and FQGNSA. CDR3 in amino acids: CASSPLAGKSEQFF. CDR3 DNA sequence: TGTGCCAGCAGCCCCCTAGCGGGAAAGTCTGAGCAGTTCTTC.

The chain carries TRBV18 and TRBJ1-1; D might be TRBD1 (5 bases). This CDR3 comprises 16 residues. Germline V gives CDR1 KGHSH, CDR2 LQKENI. V was clipped by 3 bases and J by 1 base, with 15 bases between them. CDR3 region: CASSPTFGGGNTEAFF. The CDR3 DNA reads as TGTGCCAGCTCACCGACTTTCGGGGGAGGGAACACTGAAGCTTTCTTT.

The chain joins TRBV5-3 to TRBJ2-1; 11 bases map to TRBD2. TRBV5-3 is given ORF status, its function remaining uncertain. After removal of 4 bases from V and 5 bases from J, the junction contained 11 bases not matched to a gene. This CDR3 has 17 amino acids. CDR3 residues: CARSLDGTSGQNNEQFF. The CDR3 DNA sequence: TGTGCCAGAAGCCTAGACGGGACTAGCGGACAAAACAATGAGCAGTTCTTC.

The V gene is TRBV12-3 or TRBV12-4, the J gene TRBJ1-1, with TRBD1 matching over 9 bases. This CDR3 region has 13 residues. V dropped 5 bases and J dropped 9; count of bases not matched to a gene: 7. CDR3 nucleotide sequence: TGTGCCAGCAGTCCTATGGGGACAGGGAAAGCTTTCTTT. Encoded protein: CASSPMGTGKAFF.

The chain employs TRBV14 and TRBJ2-7, with unresolved D. Deletions cut 8 bases from V and 1 base from J, with 12 bases between. This CDR3 has 13 residues. Looked up from germline, CDR1 is SGHDN and CDR2 is FVKESK. CDR3 DNA sequence: TGTGCCAGCGCTTCGGTCTCTTCCTACGAGCAGTACTTC. Protein: CASASVSSYEQYF.

The rearrangement links TRBV6-1 to TRBJ2-1; possible D gene TRBD1, 6 bases. The germline V gene encodes CDR1 MNHNS and CDR2 SASEGT. The CDR3 contains 16 residues. Trimming removed 1 base from V and 0 bases from J, with 10 bases in between. This CDR3 reads CASSEEGQSSYNEQFF. The CDR3 DNA is TGTGCCAGCAGTGAAGAGGGACAAAGCTCCTACAATGAGCAGTTCTTC.

V usage is TRBV6-2 or TRBV6-3 and J usage is TRBJ1-5; D gene uncertain. CDR1 and CDR2 (germline): MNHEY, SVGEGT. V was cut by 5 bases and J by 16 bases, with 21 bases left in between. The CDR3 sequence is 13 residues long. The CDR3 spells CASSRGPPSSSHF. CDR3 nucleotide sequence: TGTGCCAGCAGTCGAGGGCCGCCAAGCTCATCCCATTTT.

The chain is built from TRBV24-1 and TRBJ1-1; weak D call: TRBD1 (5 bases). The CDR3 runs to 13 residues. The ends were cut back, 6 bases at V and 5 bases at J, with 12 bases in the middle. The germline V gene encodes CDR1 KGHDR and CDR2 SFDVKD. The chain's CDR3 is CATSFRAWTEAFF. The CDR3 bases are TGTGCCACCAGTTTCAGGGCGTGGACTGAAGCTTTCTTT.

DNA for the CDR3: TGTGCCAGCAGCCAGAGAGTGGGCGACACTGAAGCTTTCTTT. Encoded protein: CASSQRVGDTEAFF. The chain carries TRBV3-1 (or the pseudogene TRBV3-2) and TRBJ1-1; D not resolved. The V gene lost 3 bases and the J gene lost 3 bases, with 11 bases spanning the gap. CDR1 is LGHDT and CDR2 is YNNKEL in the germline V gene (reference sequence). The CDR3 totals 14 residues.

This clone appeared a few times. This chain joins TRBV25-1 and TRBJ2-1, with 10 bases identical to TRBD1. CDR1 is MGHDK, CDR2 SYGVNS, per germline. The CDR3 has 14 residues. V shed 5 bases, J shed 7 bases, and the junction held 5 bases outside the gene matches. CDR3 bases: TGTGCCAGCAGTCAGGGGACAGGGGTGAATGAGCAGTTCTTC. Translated: CASSQGTGVNEQFF. Full variable domain (remainder filled in from reference TRBV25-1 and TRBJ2-1): EADIYQTPRYLVIGTGKKITLECSQTMGHDKMYWYQQDPGMELHLIHYSYGVNSTEKGDLSSESTVSRIRTEHFPLTLESARPSHTSQYLCASSQGTGVNEQFFGPGTRLTVL.

In nucleotides, the CDR3 is TGCGCCAGCAGCTATACCGGGACAGTCTTGAACACTGAAGCTTTCTTT. Translation: CASSYTGTVLNTEAFF. The chain has TRBV5-1 and TRBJ1-1, with 7 bases that match TRBD1. This CDR3 spans 16 amino acids. Unmatched junction bases numbered 8, after V lost 3 bases and J lost 0 bases. CDR1 is SGHRS and CDR2 is YFSETQ in the germline V gene. The variable domain in full, with the rest retrieved from reference TRBV5-1 and TRBJ1-1, is KAGVTQTPRYLIKTRGQQVTLSCSPISGHRSVSWYQQTPGQGLQFLFEYFSETQRNKGNFPGRFSGRQFSNSRSEMNVSTLELGDSALYLCASSYTGTVLNTEAFFGQGTRLTVV.

The rearrangement links TRBV5-1 to TRBJ1-5, with a tentative D call TRBD1 (6 bases). In germline, CDR1 is SGHRS, CDR2 YFSETQ. The ends were cut back, 4 bases at V and 5 bases at J, with 16 bases in the middle. This CDR3 has 15 amino acids. The CDR3 DNA is TGCGCCAGCAGCCCCGAGGGGGGGCTTCATCAGCCCCAGCATTTT. As protein: CASSPEGGLHQPQHF.

The rearrangement links TRBV5-1 to TRBJ2-1, with D tentatively TRBD2 (6 bases). The germline V and J ends were trimmed by 0 bases and 6 bases, with 10 bases remaining between them. This CDR3 spans 14 amino acids. The germline V gene has CDR1 SGHRS and CDR2 YFSETQ. The CDR3 protein is CASSLAGSGNEQFF. The CDR3 nucleotides read TGCGCCAGCAGCTTGGCAGGTAGCGGCAATGAGCAGTTCTTC.

This clone was picked up one time. The chain joins TRBV7-3 to TRBJ1-4; TRBD1 matches at 9 bases. Unmatched junction bases numbered 10, after V lost 3 bases and J lost 8 bases. CDR3 size: 16 residues. Germline V gene lookup returns CDR1 SGHTA and CDR2 FQGTGA. In nucleotides, the CDR3 is TGTGCCAGCAGCTTGATTGCCGGACAGGGGAGGGAAAAACTGTTTTTT. This sequence encodes CASSLIAGQGREKLFF.

The chain employs TRBV7-2 and TRBJ2-2; the D gene is possibly TRBD2 (5 bases). This CDR3 is built from 15 residues. Germline CDR1 is SGHTA and CDR2 is FQGNSA. The ends were cut back, 2 bases at V and 6 bases at J, with 13 bases in the middle. This CDR3 reads CASSLSGSPAGELFF. In DNA, the CDR3 is TGTGCCAGCAGCTTATCGGGGAGCCCCGCCGGGGAGCTGTTTTTT. Filled out from reference TRBV7-2 and TRBJ2-2, the complete variable domain reads GAGVSQSPSNKVTEKGKDVELRCDPISGHTALYWYRQSLGQGLEFLIYFQGNSAPDKSGLPSDRFSAERTGGSVSTLTIQRTQQEDSAVYLCASSLSGSPAGELFFGEGSRLTVL.

This clone was observed a handful of times. The J gene is TRBJ2-3, the V gene TRBV9, with 7 bases aligning to TRBD1. The CDR3 consists of 14 residues. The germline CDR1 and CDR2 sequences are SGDLS and YYNGEE. The junction had 4 bases not matched to a gene; V was cut back by 4 bases and J by 2 bases. This CDR3 is CASSNRGDTDTQYF. In nucleotides, the CDR3 is TGTGCCAGCAGCAACAGGGGCGACACAGATACGCAGTATTTT.